This record concerns one TCR beta chain sequence. Ten or more counts support this clone. Its antigen is not yet known. The CDR3 extends 3 residues past the end of the read, so its final part is completed from the germline J gene. The data derive from a study of T cell clonality in common variable immunodeficiency (dated by TCRdb to the mid-2010s). What the work shows at the level of the full study, not this receptor alone: Healthy controls shared more TCRbeta clones with each other than CVID subjects shared among themselves (p < 0.0001). According to the authors, figuring out what caused the increased clonality in CVID would require sequencing the repertoires of T cell subpopulations. Compared with healthy controls, CVID subjects showed increased TCRbeta clonality (t-test p = 0.018), a feature most characteristic of about a third of subjects. CVID TCRbeta sequences reportedly showed fewer deletions and N-nucleotide insertions and lacked highly modified clones with 13 or more V deletions. Despite equal DNA input, controls averaged roughly 84,000 unique sequences per sample versus about 31,547 in CVID samples. Correlations between repertoire features and clinical complications were limited by patient heterogeneity within the CVID cohort.

Both CVID patients and healthy controls were predominantly of Caucasian heritage. From each donor, roughly 5 to 8.5 ml of heparinized peripheral whole blood was collected. Genomic DNA from adults with common variable immune deficiency (CVID) and from healthy adult controls was the source for sequencing TCRbeta CDR3 repertoires. The control group was made up of roughly 22 healthy adult volunteers (around 10 male and around 12 female) whose ages ranged from roughly 20 to 70 years, with a mean age of 34. Diluted blood was density-centrifuged over Hypaque 1077 or Ficoll-Paque to isolate peripheral blood mononuclear cells. Genomic DNA was extracted from unsorted mononuclear cells by Qiagen column purification or by a centrifugation-based method. For sequencing, equivalent amounts of genomic DNA were input from CVID and control samples. For every sample, a 60 bp segment covering the rearranged TCRbeta CDR3 region was amplified and then sequenced. The immunoSEQ assay, a bias-corrected multiplex PCR combined with high-throughput sequencing, was used to amplify TCRbeta. In the authors' own workflow: Every unique nucleotide sequence was considered a clone and was annotated with V, D and J genes, copy number and frequency. Sequences were labeled productive if in frame, and non-productive if out of frame or containing stop codons. Clonality was calculated from Shannon's entropy as previously described. Mean CDR3 Kyte-Doolittle hydropathy was derived from the predicted amino acid sequences of productive clones. Using the R hclust function, scaled V gene usage was clustered hierarchically with Manhattan distance and complete linkage. Clone sharing by CDR3 amino acid sequence was assessed by resampling 12 repertoires per group over 100 rounds. The repertoires were searched for 70 published EBV-specific and 245 published CMV-specific TCRbeta sequences. Analysis left out a couple of CVID samples that produced under 10,000 sequences, so some 45 CVID repertoires remained. TCRdb carries this immuneACCESS record with in-frame sequences only. Its versions omit some clonotypes, under half of them owing to an unresolved V gene in the studies checked, with the rest unexplained. D and trimming come from the DNA, and the V and J calls and clone size come from that table. Here the sample lists 45,000 to 55,000 clones, none seen once only. The ten largest clones add up to 5.4% of the sample.

Deletion took 4 bases off V and 3 bases off J, with a span of 16 bases between the germline ends. The CDR1 and CDR2 encoded by the germline V gene are SNHLY and FYNNEI. From cysteine to phenylalanine, the CDR3 is 16 amino acids long. Shown are 39 bases from within the CDR3, in frame from base 1. This sequence originates from a person aged 18-70 years in good health. Here the chain combines TRBV2 and TRBJ1-5, with a weak D call of TRBD1 (6 bases match). What was sequenced was peripheral blood mononuclear cells. The CDR3 is CASSGDWTVDNQPQHF. CDR3 DNA, as far as it was read: TGTGCCAGCAGTGGAGACTGGACAGTGGACAATCAGCCC.